This TCR beta chain was recovered during a study of a mutant IDH1 vaccine in newly diagnosed glioma (dated by TCRdb to the early 2020s). Study-level background: Across visits V03 through V10, patients got a total of eight vaccinations, given in weeks 1, 3, 5, 7, 11, 15, 19 and 23. Vaccination was initiated 4-6 weeks after radiotherapy alone, or concurrently with temozolomide cycles in the chemotherapy-containing groups. The roughly 30 treated patients were approximately 62% male and 37.5% female, with a mean age of 40.4 years. Prior to enrollment, standard therapy consisting of radiotherapy alone, temozolomide alone, or radiochemotherapy with temozolomide had been administered to patients, with the combination being received by most patients. Peripheral blood samples were drawn at six visits, namely V03 (baseline), V05, V07, V10, V12 and V13. For exploratory analyses, approximately 25 treated patients had longitudinal TCRB deep sequencing done wherever samples were available.

On this clone itself: Its antigen is unknown. No quality values exist for individual bases; no much larger clone is one base distant.

Per the publication, the time point label means: week 11, during vaccination. Each vaccine dose, consisting of 300 ug of a 20-mer mutant IDH1 peptide in Montanide, was administered subcutaneously with topical imiquimod. Donors had newly diagnosed WHO grade 3 or 4 IDH1-mutant astrocytomas with loss of nuclear ATRX. The samples were drawn from NOA16, a multicentre, single-arm, open-label phase I trial in Germany that tested a mutant IDH1 peptide vaccine in humans for the first time. Genomic DNA for TCRB sequencing was extracted from EDTA blood using the DNeasy Blood and Tissue Kit. Paper-wide results and their limitations: It was noted by the authors that analyses of patient blood samples could not be reproduced owing to sample limitations. Availability determined which PBMC samples were chosen for TCRB deep sequencing. Immune responses induced by the vaccine were seen in around 93% of patients across multiple MHC alleles. Pseudoprogression seemed to be unrelated to changes in the top peripheral T cell clonotypes found by TCRB sequencing.

CDR1 and CDR2 (LNHDA, SQIVND) derive from the germline V gene (reference sequence). V is cut by 5 bases and J by 3 bases, and the space between the germline ends is 11 bases. Its CDR3 holds 14 amino acids, cysteine through phenylalanine. CDR3 DNA is the only sequence kept; it has 42 bases, read in frame from the first base. Receptor libraries were prepared by the immunoSEQ multiplex PCR assay. Rearranged TCR beta chain sequences were amplified using the hsTCRB Kit according to the manufacturer's protocol. TCRB libraries were sequenced on an Illumina MiSeq. The study's own analysis went as follows. The proprietary platform of the kit vendor was used for demultiplexing, trimming and gene mapping. The table comes from immuneACCESS by way of TCRdb, which keeps in-frame sequences with V and J called. Part of the clones is missing from these tables; in studies checked, under half for an unresolved V gene and the rest for unknown reasons. From that table come the V and J calls and clone size; the DNA was used to work out D and trimming. The sample yields around 27,000 clones; 70% to 80% were counted once. The ten most abundant clones make up 9% to 10% of the sample.

This TCR was recovered from a woman aged 18-29 years with glioma. Specimen: PBMCs, collected from a glioma patient whose treatment included an IDH1 peptide vaccine. The rearrangement joined TRBV19 to TRBJ1-5; the D gene cannot be named for sure. The DNA reads as follows: TGTGCCAGTAGTTACCGACACTACAATCAGCCCCAGCATTTT. Translated, this is CASSYRHYNQPQHF.